These 25 T cell receptor beta chains originate from one sample sequenced in a study of blood T cell repertoires in COVID-19. Assay: immunoSEQ multiplex PCR; the TCRdb copy retains only in-frame clones and omits some. The data hold approximately 150,000 clones, with roughly 93% observed a single time. Sequencing was performed on peripheral blood. These receptors were collected from a woman in her sixties with COVID-19, enrolled during active disease.

The rearrangement uses TRBV6-2 or TRBV6-3 and TRBJ1-2; TRBD1 aligns across 8 bases. Trimming took 0 bases from V and 8 from J; bases not matched to a gene: 8. CDR1 and CDR2 from the germline V gene are MNHEY and SVGEGT. The CDR3 length is 15 residues. The CDR3 coding sequence is TGTGCCAGCAGTTACTCTTGGACAGGGAAGGGCGGCTACACCTTC. Translating it yields CASSYSWTGKGGYTF.

The rearrangement joins TRBV19 to TRBJ2-7; 7 nucleotides line up with TRBD1. The CDR3 covers 13 residues. Germline V gene data show CDR1 as LNHDA and CDR2 as SQIVND (reference sequence). CDR3 protein: CARQGVVSYEQYF. In DNA form, the CDR3 reads TGTGCAAGACAGGGAGTCGTGTCCTACGAGCAGTACTTC.

J is TRBJ1-5 and V is TRBV6-5; the match to TRBD1 covers 9 bases. The junction had 5 bases not matched to a gene; V was cut back by 6 bases and J by 5 bases. CDR3 length: 14 amino acids. CDR1 and CDR2 (germline): MNHEY, SVGAGI. The CDR3 DNA reads TGTGCCAGCAGCCGGACAGGGGCCTATCAGCCCCAGCATTTT. It specifies CASSRTGAYQPQHF.

This chain connects TRBV7-2 to TRBJ1-3; 8 nucleotides agree with TRBD1. Germline assignment: CDR1 SGHTA and CDR2 FQGNSA. This CDR3 is 14 amino acids long. V was pared by 4 bases and J by 5 bases, with 4 bases of the junction left unmatched. The CDR3 loop reads CASSSRDRRNTIYF. CDR3 DNA: TGTGCCAGCAGCTCCCGGGACAGGAGAAACACCATATATTTT.

This rearrangement joins TRBV7-9 to TRBJ1-5; the match to TRBD1 covers 9 bases. V lost 4 bases and J lost 7; bases outside the gene matches: 5. This CDR3 region has 14 residues. Germline V gene data show CDR1 as SEHNR and CDR2 as FQNEAQ (reference sequence). The CDR3 reads CASSWGQGGQPQHF. The DNA of the CDR3 is TGTGCCAGCAGCTGGGGACAGGGTGGACAGCCCCAGCATTTT.

The chain recombines TRBV4-2 with TRBJ1-1, with TRBD1 as a possible D gene (5 bases). The CDR3 has 13 amino acids. Trimming took 1 base from V and 7 from J, leaving 10 bases between them. CDR1 LGHNA and CDR2 YNFKEQ come from the germline V gene. The DNA for the CDR3 is TGTGCCAGCAGCCAAGCTTGGGGGGATGAAGCTTTCTTT. Amino acids: CASSQAWGDEAFF.

The chain couples TRBV11-3 to TRBJ1-6; 9 positions match TRBD1. After removal of 6 bases from V and 7 bases from J, the junction contained 4 bases not matched to a gene. Germline values: CDR1 SGHNT, CDR2 YENEEA. The CDR3 loop spans 14 amino acids. This CDR3 is CASSTGQGNSPLHF. Here the CDR3 DNA reads TGTGCCAGCAGTACGGGACAGGGCAATTCACCCCTCCACTTT.

The chain uses TRBV11-2 and TRBJ1-5; D unresolved. The CDR3 is 13 residues long. Germline CDR1 SGHAT, CDR2 FQNNGV. Between the trimmed V and J ends, which lost 1 base and 9 bases, there was a span of 10 bases. CDR3 sequence (DNA): TGTGCCAGCAGCTTAGGGTTTGAGCGGCCCCAGCATTTT. Translating gives CASSLGFERPQHF.

This clone was seen a single time. The V gene is TRBV16, the J gene TRBJ1-3; TRBD1 is a possible D gene (5 bases). V was shortened by 4 bases and J by 2 bases, with 18 bases between the two germline ends. The germline V gene has CDR1 KGHSY and CDR2 FQNENV. The CDR3 sequence is 17 residues long. CDR3 bases: TGTGCCAGCAGCCGATTCAGGGTTTCCTCGCCTGGAAACACCATATATTTT. Protein product: CASSRFRVSSPGNTIYF.

J is TRBJ2-1 and V is TRBV6-2 or TRBV6-3, with D tentatively TRBD1 (5 bases). The CDR3 is 15 residues long. The ends were cut back, 0 bases at V and 13 bases at J, with 19 bases in the middle. Germline V gene sequence: CDR1 MNHEY, CDR2 SVGEGT. This chain's CDR3 is CASSYSGRAAPRQFF. The CDR3 DNA sequence: TGTGCCAGCAGTTACTCCGGCAGGGCGGCCCCGAGACAGTTCTTC.

This chain uses TRBV4-3 with TRBJ1-3, with 10 positions matching TRBD1. V lost 3 bases to trimming and J lost 5 bases; unmatched junction nucleotides: 1. The germline V gene encodes CDR1 LGHNA and CDR2 YSLEER. The CDR3 has 14 residues. As DNA, the CDR3 is TGCGCCAGCAGCCAGGGACAGGGGAGAAACACCATATATTTT. It specifies CASSQGQGRNTIYF.

The chain has TRBV4-1 and TRBJ2-7, with a possible D match to TRBD2 (6 bases). CDR3 length equals 16 residues. The germline V gene encodes CDR1 MGHRA and CDR2 YSYEKL. Trimming cost V 0 bases and J 0 bases, with 12 bases left between them. CDR3 residues: CASSQDEFGSSYEQYF. DNA for the CDR3: TGCGCCAGCAGCCAAGATGAGTTCGGGAGCTCCTACGAGCAGTACTTC.

The chain links TRBV19 to TRBJ1-4; 8 bases match TRBD1. The CDR3 totals 15 residues. Trimming removed 5 bases from V and 5 bases from J; junction bases left unmatched: 7. CDR1 LNHDA and CDR2 SQIVND come from the germline V gene (reference sequence). Here the CDR3 DNA reads TGTGCCAGTAGTGCGGACAGGGTAGGGAATGAAAAACTGTTTTTT. Translated, it gives CASSADRVGNEKLFF.

The chain links TRBV19 to TRBJ1-2; TRBD1 agrees at 7 bases. Germline CDR1 and CDR2: LNHDA and SQIVND (reference sequence). The CDR3 has 14 amino acids. The ends lost 6 bases at V and 2 bases at J; junction bases unmatched: 6. For the CDR3, the DNA is TGTGCCAGTAGCTACAGGGGCGGAAACTATGGCTACACCTTC. This translates into CASSYRGGNYGYTF.

This chain connects TRBV7-2 to TRBJ1-4; D call uncertain. The CDR3 sequence is 13 residues long. V was shortened by 1 base and J by 4 bases, with 4 bases between the two germline ends. The V gene's germline CDR1 is SGHTA and CDR2 FQGNSA. DNA for the CDR3: TGTGCCAGCAGCTTAGATATTAATGAAAAACTGTTTTTT. It encodes CASSLDINEKLFF. Combining the CDR3 with reference TRBV7-2 and TRBJ1-4 gives the whole variable domain GAGVSQSPSNKVTEKGKDVELRCDPISGHTALYWYRQSLGQGLEFLIYFQGNSAPDKSGLPSDRFSAERTGGSVSTLTIQRTQQEDSAVYLCASSLDINEKLFFGSGTQLSVL.

The chain carries TRBV24-1 and TRBJ2-3; D is perhaps TRBD1 (5 bases). Trimming stripped 9 bases from V and 0 bases from J, with 12 bases between. CDR3 length: 14 residues. Germline CDR1 is KGHDR and CDR2 is SFDVKD. This CDR3 is CATAGPTSTDTQYF. In DNA form, the CDR3 reads TGTGCCACCGCAGGGCCCACTAGCACAGATACGCAGTATTTT.

This clone occurred once. The rearrangement links TRBV28 to TRBJ1-2, with 8 bases that match TRBD1. The V and J ends lost 4 bases and 4 bases, in that order; junction bases with no gene match: 5. CDR1 and CDR2 (germline): MDHEN, SYDVKM. The CDR3 spans 14 residues. CDR3 sequence (DNA): TGTGCCAGCAGTTCAGCTCAGGGGGCCTATGGCTACACCTTC. It yields the protein CASSSAQGAYGYTF.

The chain has TRBV30 and TRBJ1-5; D is unresolved. In germline, CDR1 is GTSNPN, CDR2 SVGIG (reference sequence). V lost 1 base and J lost 1, with 11 bases in between. This CDR3 has 15 amino acids. In DNA form, the CDR3 reads TGTGCCTGGAGTGGGCCCGGGAGGAGCAATCAGCCCCAGCATTTT. Protein: CAWSGPGRSNQPQHF.

This chain joins TRBV2 and TRBJ1-2, with 8 bases aligning to TRBD1. Germline values: CDR1 SNHLY, CDR2 FYNNEI. V lost 5 bases and J lost 8; bases outside the gene matches: 7. This CDR3 contains 13 residues. The CDR3 loop is CASSTGTGYGYTF. Written as DNA, the CDR3 is TGTGCCAGCAGTACCGGGACAGGTTACGGCTACACCTTC.

CDR3 coding DNA: TGTGCCAGCAGGGCACAGGGGTCGGCTGAAGCTTTCTTT. The encoded protein is CASRAQGSAEAFF. This chain links TRBV12-3 or TRBV12-4 with TRBJ1-1, with 7 positions matching TRBD1. J lost 6 bases, V lost 6 bases, and 7 bases had no gene match. The CDR3 covers 13 residues.

This sequence joins TRBV3-1 (or the pseudogene TRBV3-2) and TRBJ2-3, with 7 bases matching TRBD1. V shed 4 bases and J 2 bases; nucleotides not matched to a gene: 15. This CDR3 has 18 residues. The germline V gene has CDR1 LGHDT and CDR2 YNNKEL (reference sequence). CDR3 protein: CASSREGALRGHTDTQYF. The CDR3 DNA sequence: TGTGCCAGCAGCCGAGAGGGGGCCCTTAGGGGGCACACAGATACGCAGTATTTT.

This chain uses TRBV6-5 with TRBJ1-5; maybe TRBD1 (5 bases). The V end lost 8 bases, the J end lost 4 bases, and 18 bases lay between the germline ends. Germline CDR1 is MNHEY and CDR2 is SVGAGI. The CDR3 totals 15 residues. The CDR3 loop reads CASGTAGGGNQPQHF. The CDR3 region has the DNA TGTGCCAGCGGGACTGCCGGAGGTGGTAATCAGCCCCAGCATTTT.

The chain uses TRBV5-4 and TRBJ2-1; tentatively, D is TRBD2 (6 bases). Trimming left V 0 bases short and J 3 bases short, with 7 bases between. Germline assignment: CDR1 SGHNT and CDR2 YYREEE (reference sequence). This CDR3 spans 14 amino acids. This CDR3 is CASSLGDFYNEQFF. The CDR3 nucleotides read TGTGCCAGCAGCTTGGGGGACTTCTACAATGAGCAGTTCTTC.

The V and J genes are TRBV9 and TRBJ2-7, with D possibly matching TRBD1 (5 bases). This CDR3 has 14 residues. Germline V gene sequence: CDR1 SGDLS, CDR2 YYNGEE. Deletions cut 0 bases from V and 2 bases from J, with 9 bases between. CDR3 sequence reads: CASSVVPGPYEQYF. Here the CDR3 DNA reads TGTGCCAGCAGCGTAGTCCCAGGGCCCTACGAGCAGTACTTC.

This chain joins TRBV19 and TRBJ1-4, with 7 bases aligning to TRBD1. The junction had 3 bases not matched to a gene; V was cut back by 3 bases and J by 5 bases. Germline CDR1 is LNHDA and CDR2 is SQIVND (reference sequence). There are 14 residues in the CDR3. The CDR3 DNA is TGTGCCAGTAGTATGCTGGGACAGAATGAAAAACTGTTTTTT. It yields the protein CASSMLGQNEKLFF.